What follows are 20 T cell receptor beta chains derived from one specimen sequenced in a study of read filtering for tumor transcriptome and immune sequencing (dated by TCRdb to about 2020). TCRdb lists the instrument as Illumina HiSeq 4000. TCR libraries were built from 400 to 450 ng RNA with the Immunoverse kit, using molecular barcoded adaptors covering alpha/delta and beta/gamma chains. The public reads were reprocessed in TCRdb via fastp at Q25 and MiXCR, keeping in-frame beta chains. Every entry covers one CDR3 protein and lists the most common genes and DNA from its rows. The table for this sample lists tens of thousands of distinct CDR3 sequences; about 19% of them were counted only once. The ten most abundant clones make up about an eighth of the sample. Sequencing was done on a sample of a population of CD138-negative cells sorted from bone marrow. In the paper's terms, the cell subset or site label means: bone marrow mononuclear cells depleted of CD138+ plasma/myeloma cells by negative magnetic selection. The receptors originated from a donor at least 40 years old with multiple myeloma.

This clonotype came up many times. The gene calls are TRBV14 and TRBJ2-5; perhaps TRBD2 as D (6 bases). The germline V and J ends were trimmed by 0 bases and 6 bases, with 8 bases remaining between them. Germline V gene data show CDR1 as SGHDN and CDR2 as FVKESK. This CDR3 is 13 amino acids long. CDR3 protein: CASSQDGRQTQYF. In nucleotides, the CDR3 is TGTGCCAGCAGCCAAGATGGGAGGCAGACCCAGTACTTC.

This clonotype was recorded many times. The genes are TRBV7-9 and TRBJ2-1, with 11 nucleotides matching TRBD1. J was trimmed by 5 bases and V by 5 bases; bases with no gene match: 5. Germline CDR1 reads SEHNR; CDR2 reads FQNEAQ (reference sequence). There are 15 residues in the CDR3. This CDR3 reads CASSTGTGGDNEQFF. CDR3 coding DNA: TGTGCCAGCAGCACGGGGACAGGGGGGGACAATGAGCAGTTCTTC.

This clonotype came up many times. This CDR3 reads CASSQTSASSYNEQFF. CDR3 nucleotides: TGTGCCAGCAGCCAAACTAGTGCGAGCTCCTACAATGAGCAGTTCTTC. The chain is built from TRBV5-5 and TRBJ2-1; weak D call: TRBD2 (5 bases). Trimming took 4 bases from V and 0 from J, leaving 14 bases between them. This CDR3 contains 16 residues. The V gene's germline CDR1 is SGHKS and CDR2 YYEKEE (reference sequence).

This clonotype came up a few times. A much larger clone sits a single nucleotide away, making a read error possible. The J gene is TRBJ2-2, the V gene TRBV5-1; 8 positions match TRBD2. The V gene's germline CDR1 is SGHRS and CDR2 YFSETQ. This CDR3 spans 15 amino acids. V shed 7 bases, J shed 6 bases, and the junction held 11 bases outside the gene matches. Here the CDR3 DNA reads TGCGCCAGCGCCGGGGGGAGCGGGAGATCCGGGGAGCTGTTTTTT. Translation gives CASAGGSGRSGELFF. Full variable domain (rest looked up from reference TRBV5-1 and TRBJ2-2): KAGVTQTPRYLIKTRGQQVTLSCSPISGHRSVSWYQQTPGQGLQFLFEYFSETQRNKGNFPGRFSGRQFSNSRSEMNVSTLELGDSALYLCASAGGSGRSGELFFGEGSRLTVL.

This clonotype showed up just a few times. V usage is TRBV23-1 and J usage is TRBJ2-4, with 10 bases matching TRBD2. TRBV23-1 is placed among ORFs of uncertain function. V lost 4 bases, J lost 2 bases, and 11 bases stayed unmatched. CDR3 length: 18 amino acids. The CDR3 sequence: CASSRLELAGVSKNIQYF. The CDR3 DNA reads TGCGCCAGCAGTCGCCTTGAGCTAGCGGGAGTTTCCAAAAACATTCAGTACTTC.

This clonotype was seen only a few times. Just one base apart from a much larger clone, this may be a read error. The chain uses TRBV12-3 or TRBV12-4 and TRBJ1-1; D unresolved. The CDR3 loop spans 12 amino acids. V shed 5 bases and J shed 0 bases, with 4 bases lying between them. The CDR3 DNA reads as TGTGCCAGCAGTCCAGTGAACACTGAAGCTTTCTTT. Amino acid sequence: CASSPVNTEAFF.

This sequence joins TRBV20-1 and TRBJ2-3, with TRBD1 matching 10 bases. The J segment lost 6 bases and the V segment lost 5 bases, leaving 5 bases of the junction unmatched. This CDR3 contains 13 residues. CDR1 is DFQATT and CDR2 is SNEGSKA in the germline V gene (reference sequence). CDR3 amino acids: CSARDRGWDTQYF. CDR3 sequence (DNA): TGCAGTGCTCGGGACAGGGGTTGGGATACGCAGTATTTT.

In its sample, this clonotype was seen many times. The chain uses TRBV5-4 and TRBJ2-3; D is undetermined. The V gene lost 4 bases and the J gene lost 4 bases, with 10 bases spanning the gap. Germline-derived CDR1 and CDR2 are SGHNT and YYREEE (reference sequence). This CDR3 spans 13 amino acids. In DNA form, the CDR3 reads TGTGCCAGCAGCAGAATACAAGCAGATACGCAGTATTTT. Its translation: CASSRIQADTQYF. Combining the CDR3 with reference TRBV5-4 and TRBJ2-3 gives the whole variable domain ETGVTQSPTHLIKTRGQQVTLRCSSQSGHNTVSWYQQALGQGPQFIFQYYREEENGRGNFPPRFSGLQFPNYSSELNVNALELDDSALYLCASSRIQADTQYFGPGTRLTVL.

This clonotype was seen repeatedly, ten times or more. The chain joins TRBV7-9 to TRBJ2-2; the match to TRBD2 covers 10 bases. V lost 6 bases to trimming and J lost 3 bases; unmatched junction nucleotides: 7. CDR1 and CDR2 (germline): SEHNR, FQNEAQ (reference sequence). The CDR3 is 16 amino acids. DNA of the CDR3: TGTGCCAGCAGAGGGCTAGCGGGAGAATACACCGGGGAGCTGTTTTTT. This codes for CASRGLAGEYTGELFF. The full variable domain, rest sourced from reference TRBV7-9 and TRBJ2-2, is DTGVSQNPRHKITKRGQNVTFRCDPISEHNRLYWYRQTLGQGPEFLTYFQNEAQLEKSRLLSDRFSAERPKGSFSTLEIQRTEQGDSAMYLCASRGLAGEYTGELFFGEGSRLTVL.

The table lists this clonotype with many counts. The gene calls are TRBV3-1 and TRBJ2-7; TRBD2 matches at 8 bases. Germline V gene data show CDR1 as LGHDT and CDR2 as YNNKEL (reference sequence). V was clipped by 6 bases and J by 4 bases; unmatched bases: 5. The CDR3 has 13 residues. The CDR3 DNA sequence: TGTGCCAGCAGTCAGACTAGCGAGTACGAGCAGTACTTC. Its translation is CASSQTSEYEQYF.

The table lists this clonotype with many counts. The chain combines TRBV6-7 with TRBJ2-2; D might be TRBD1 (5 bases). TRBV6-7 is an ORF, with its function uncertain. Trimming shortened V by 2 bases and J by 5 bases, and 18 bases separated the two germline ends. This CDR3 region has 17 residues. CDR3 amino acids: CASSYKALTGTTGELFF. CDR3 nucleotides: TGTGCCAGCAGTTACAAGGCCCTCACAGGAACGACCGGGGAGCTGTTTTTT.

This clonotype was counted many times. The J gene is TRBJ1-1, the V gene TRBV7-8; weak D call: TRBD1 (6 bases). V shed 1 base and J shed 4 bases, with 10 bases lying between them. Per the germline V gene, CDR1 is SGHVS and CDR2 is FQNEAQ. The CDR3 extends over 14 amino acids. The CDR3 protein is CASSLEGGGTEAFF. The CDR3 DNA reads as TGTGCCAGCAGCTTAGAAGGGGGAGGCACTGAAGCTTTCTTT.

With respect to this clonotype: A read error is possible here, since a much larger clone lies one base away. The chain joins TRBV7-9 to TRBJ1-5, with TRBD1 identical over 8 bases. The CDR3 covers 13 residues. Per germline, CDR1 SEHNR and CDR2 FQNEAQ (reference sequence). Unmatched junction bases numbered 4, after V lost 7 bases and J lost 5 bases. The CDR3 loop reads CASILTGDQPQHF. In DNA form, the CDR3 reads TGTGCCAGCATCCTGACAGGGGATCAGCCCCAGCATTTT.

This rearrangement joins TRBV29-1 to TRBJ2-3; D could derive from TRBD1 or TRBD2 (5 bases each). CDR1 and CDR2 from the germline V gene are SQVTM and ANQGSEA. This CDR3 is 12 amino acids long. The V end lost 4 bases, the J end lost 5 bases, and 10 bases lay between the germline ends. CDR3 sequence: CSVVGAVDTQYF. In nucleotides, the CDR3 is TGCAGCGTTGTCGGGGCCGTAGATACGCAGTATTTT.

Details on this clonotype: A far bigger clonotype differs at one base, so this is likely a read error. The CDR3 DNA reads TGTGCCAGCGGCACGGAGGATGAGCAGTTCTTC. Translating it yields CASGTEDEQFF. The rearrangement uses TRBV7-2 and TRBJ2-1; a possible D gene is TRBD2 (5 bases). Germline assignment: CDR1 SGHTA and CDR2 FQGNSA. The CDR3 extends over 11 amino acids. V was trimmed by 8 bases and J by 8 bases, leaving 10 bases between them.

This clonotype was counted many times. The J gene is TRBJ2-5, the V gene TRBV7-3; the D gene is possibly TRBD1 (6 bases). The V and J ends lost 3 bases and 8 bases respectively, with 13 bases between them. CDR1 and CDR2 from the germline V gene are SGHTA and FQGTGA. The CDR3 runs 13 residues. The CDR3, as DNA: TGTGCCAGCAGCTTGGACAGTTCAACCACCCAGTACTTC. This sequence encodes CASSLDSSTTQYF.

Relative to its sample, this clonotype is medium-sized. This chain joins TRBV24-1 and TRBJ2-1; 11 positions agree with TRBD2. The length of the CDR3 is 16 residues. Germline trimming cut 4 bases from V and 8 bases from J; bases unmatched to any gene: 9. Looked up from germline, CDR1 is KGHDR and CDR2 is SFDVKD. The DNA for the CDR3 is TGTGCCACCAGTGACCCTACTAGCGGGGGAGCTGATGAGCAGTTCTTC. It codes for CATSDPTSGGADEQFF.

CDR3 protein: CASSEASADTYEQYF. In DNA form, the CDR3 reads TGTGCCAGCTCAGAGGCTAGCGCCGATACCTACGAGCAGTACTTC. V usage is TRBV18 and J usage is TRBJ2-7; TRBD2 might be the D (6 bases). Germline CDR1 reads KGHSH; CDR2 reads LQKENI. V was cut by 5 bases and J by 2 bases, with 16 bases left in between. The CDR3 is 15 residues long.

This clonotype was counted at least ten times. The chain couples TRBV2 to TRBJ2-2, with D perhaps given as TRBD1 or TRBD2 (5 bases each). The CDR3 length is 14 residues. V lost 6 bases to trimming and J lost 4 bases, with 12 bases between them. Germline CDR1 and CDR2: SNHLY and FYNNEI. As DNA, the CDR3 is TGTGCCAGCAGCCGGGACGTTTTCACCGGGGAGCTGTTTTTT. It specifies CASSRDVFTGELFF.

This clonotype came up many times. This chain connects TRBV29-1 to TRBJ2-3; D is possibly TRBD2 (5 bases). The CDR3 has 13 residues. Germline V CDR1 and CDR2: SQVTM, ANQGSEA. Trimming took 3 bases from V and 3 from J, leaving 10 bases between them. The CDR3 DNA reads as TGCAGCGTTGAGTGGCGGGCGACAGATACGCAGTATTTT. As protein: CSVEWRATDTQYF.